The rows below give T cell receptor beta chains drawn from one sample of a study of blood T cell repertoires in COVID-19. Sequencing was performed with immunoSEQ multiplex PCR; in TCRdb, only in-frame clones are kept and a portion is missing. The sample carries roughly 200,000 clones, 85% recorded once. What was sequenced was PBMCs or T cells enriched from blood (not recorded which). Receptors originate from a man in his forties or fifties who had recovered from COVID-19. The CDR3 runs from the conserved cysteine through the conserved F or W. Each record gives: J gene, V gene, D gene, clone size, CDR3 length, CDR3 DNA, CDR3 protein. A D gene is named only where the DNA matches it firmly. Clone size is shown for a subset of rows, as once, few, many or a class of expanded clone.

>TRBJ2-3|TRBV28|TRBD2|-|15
TGTGCCAGCAGTTTATTTCTAGCGGTCACAGATACGCAGTATTTT
CASSLFLAVTDTQYF
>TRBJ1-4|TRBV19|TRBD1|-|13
TGTGCCAGTAGTATCGACAGGGGGGGAAAACTGTTTTTT
CASSIDRGGKLFF
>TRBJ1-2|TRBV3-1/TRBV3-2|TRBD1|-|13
TGTGCCAGCAGCCCTGTCAGGGGGCATGGCTACACCTTC
CASSPVRGHGYTF
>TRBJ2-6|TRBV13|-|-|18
TGTGCCAGCAGCCGAATGGACGGGAGAGGGGCCGGGGCCAACGTCCTGACTTTC
CASSRMDGRGAGANVLTF
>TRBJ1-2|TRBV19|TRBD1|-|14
TGTGCCAGTAGTCCGGACAGGCCCAACTATGGCTACACCTTC
CASSPDRPNYGYTF
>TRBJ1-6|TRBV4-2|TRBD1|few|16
TGTGCCAGCAGCCAAGATTTCGGACAGGGGAGTCCACCCCTCCACTTT
CASSQDFGQGSPPLHF
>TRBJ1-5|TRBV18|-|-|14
TGTGCCAGCTCACCGGGGCAGGGGTATCAGCCCCAGCATTTT
CASSPGQGYQPQHF
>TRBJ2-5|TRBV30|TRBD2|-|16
TGTGCCTGGACCCCGCAGGTGGCGGGAGGGCGGAGGACCCAGTACTTC
CAWTPQVAGGRRTQYF
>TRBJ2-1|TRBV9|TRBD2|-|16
TGTGCCAGCAGCTCTAGACTAGCGGGGGGGTACAATGAGCAGTTCTTC
CASSSRLAGGYNEQFF
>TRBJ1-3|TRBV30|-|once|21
TGTGCCTGGAGTCCGGGAACCCGTTGGGGACACCTAACCTACTCTGGAAACACCATATATTTT
CAWSPGTRWGHLTYSGNTIYF
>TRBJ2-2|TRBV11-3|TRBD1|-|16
TGTGCCAGCAGCTCTAGGACAGGCGCAAACACCGGGGAGCTGTTTTTT
CASSSRTGANTGELFF
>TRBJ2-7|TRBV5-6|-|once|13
TGTGCCAGCAGCCCGGGACTGGGGGACGAGCAGTACTTC
CASSPGLGDEQYF
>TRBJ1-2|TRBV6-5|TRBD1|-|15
TGTGCCAGCAGTCCCGGGACAGGCCTGCCCTTTGGCTACACCTTC
CASSPGTGLPFGYTF
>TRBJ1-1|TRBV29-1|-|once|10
TGCAGCGTCCAAGGGGATGAAGCTTTCTTT
CSVQGDEAFF
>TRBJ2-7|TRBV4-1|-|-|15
TGCGCCAGCAGCCAAGTCGCCGGGTCAGGGTATGAGCAGTACTTC
CASSQVAGSGYEQYF
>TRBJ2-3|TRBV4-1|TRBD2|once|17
TGCGCCAGCAGCCAAACCCCGGGACTAGCGGCCACAGATACGCAGTATTTT
CASSQTPGLAATDTQYF
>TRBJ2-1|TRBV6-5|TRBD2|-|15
TGTGCCAGCAGTTACCGCGGGAGGGTATGGGATGAGCAGTTCTTC
CASSYRGRVWDEQFF
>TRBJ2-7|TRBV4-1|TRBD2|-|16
TGCGCCAGCAGCCAAGATCTAGCGGGAAGGAACTACGAGCAGTACTTC
CASSQDLAGRNYEQYF
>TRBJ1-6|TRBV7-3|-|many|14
TGTGCCAGCAGCTTAGGAGGAAATAATTCACCCCTCCACTTT
CASSLGGNNSPLHF
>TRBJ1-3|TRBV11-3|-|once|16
TGTGCCAGCAGCTTACCCGGGGTTGGGCCTGGAAACACCATATATTTT
CASSLPGVGPGNTIYF
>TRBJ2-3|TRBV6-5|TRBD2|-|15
TGTGCCAGCAGGACTAGCGGAGCCCCTTCAGATACGCAGTATTTT
CASRTSGAPSDTQYF
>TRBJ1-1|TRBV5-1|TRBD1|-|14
TGCGCCAGCAGCTTTACAGGGGAGACCACTGAAGCTTTCTTT
CASSFTGETTEAFF
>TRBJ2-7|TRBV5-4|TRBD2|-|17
TGTGCCAGCAGCCGGGTCATTCTAGCGGGAGGATCCTACGAGCAGTACTTC
CASSRVILAGGSYEQYF
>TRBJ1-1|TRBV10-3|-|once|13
TGTGCCATCAGTGAACGACAGAACACTGAAGCTTTCTTT
CAISERQNTEAFF
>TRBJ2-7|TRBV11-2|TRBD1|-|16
TGTGCCAGCAGCTCCTTGCCCCCGACAGGGACCTACGAGCAGTACTTC
CASSSLPPTGTYEQYF
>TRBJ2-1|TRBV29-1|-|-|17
TGCAGCGTTGCGGCAGGGGGGTTAACAACAACCTACAATGAGCAGTTCTTC
CSVAAGGLTTTYNEQFF
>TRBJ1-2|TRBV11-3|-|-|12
TGTGCCAGCAGCTTAGCGGACTATGGCTACACCTTC
CASSLADYGYTF
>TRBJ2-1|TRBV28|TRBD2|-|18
TGTGCCAGCAGTTCACCGGGACTAGCGGGAGCATTTTACAATGAGCAGTTCTTC
CASSSPGLAGAFYNEQFF
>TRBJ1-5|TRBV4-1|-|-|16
TGCGCCAGCAGCCAAGATAGGGGAGGAAGGGGTCAGCCCCAGCATTTT
CASSQDRGGRGQPQHF
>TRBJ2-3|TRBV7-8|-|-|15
TGTGCCAGCAGCTTAGGGGCTCCCCCCACAGATACGCAGTATTTT
CASSLGAPPTDTQYF
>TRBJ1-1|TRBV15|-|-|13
TGTGCCACCAGCTCCTCCAGGGCGAAGTCGGCTTTCTTT
CATSSSRAKSAFF
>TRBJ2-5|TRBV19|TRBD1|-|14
TGTGCCAGTAGTCCGTACGAGGGGGCTGAGACCCAGTACTTC
CASSPYEGAETQYF
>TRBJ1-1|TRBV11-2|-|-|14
TGTGCCAGCAGCTTAAAGGTTACCACAGGGCGGATTTTCTTT
CASSLKVTTGRIFF
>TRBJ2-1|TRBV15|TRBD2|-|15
TGTGCCACCAGCACTACTAGCGGGGAATACAATGAGCAGTTCTTC
CATSTTSGEYNEQFF
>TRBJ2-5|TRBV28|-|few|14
TGTGCCAGCAGTTTTCCGGGGATTCCACGTACCCAGTACTTC
CASSFPGIPRTQYF
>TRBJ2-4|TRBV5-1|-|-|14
TGCGCCAGCAGCTTGGAGGCGACTAGAAACATTCAGTACTTC
CASSLEATRNIQYF
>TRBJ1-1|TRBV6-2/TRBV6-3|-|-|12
TGTGCCAGCAGTACCCCAGGGGTTGAAGCTTTCTTT
CASSTPGVEAFF
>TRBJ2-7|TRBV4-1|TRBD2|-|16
TGCGCCAGCAGTCAGGGTTGGGGGGAGGGTTCCTACGAGCAGTACTTC
CASSQGWGEGSYEQYF